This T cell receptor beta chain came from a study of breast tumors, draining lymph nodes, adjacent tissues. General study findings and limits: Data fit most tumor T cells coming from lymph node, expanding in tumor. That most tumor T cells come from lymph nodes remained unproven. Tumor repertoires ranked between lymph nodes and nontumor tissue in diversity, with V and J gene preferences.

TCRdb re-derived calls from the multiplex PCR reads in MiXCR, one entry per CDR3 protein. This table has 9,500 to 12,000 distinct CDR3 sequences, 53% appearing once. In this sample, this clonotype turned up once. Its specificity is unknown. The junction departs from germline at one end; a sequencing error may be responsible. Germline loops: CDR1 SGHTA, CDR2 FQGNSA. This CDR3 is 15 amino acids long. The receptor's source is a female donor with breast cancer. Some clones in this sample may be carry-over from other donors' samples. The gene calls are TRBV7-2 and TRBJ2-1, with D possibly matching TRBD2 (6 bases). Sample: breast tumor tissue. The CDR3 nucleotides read TGTGCTAGCAGCTTTCGGGCGGGATCCTACAATGAGCAGTTCTTC. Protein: CASSFRAGSYNEQFF.